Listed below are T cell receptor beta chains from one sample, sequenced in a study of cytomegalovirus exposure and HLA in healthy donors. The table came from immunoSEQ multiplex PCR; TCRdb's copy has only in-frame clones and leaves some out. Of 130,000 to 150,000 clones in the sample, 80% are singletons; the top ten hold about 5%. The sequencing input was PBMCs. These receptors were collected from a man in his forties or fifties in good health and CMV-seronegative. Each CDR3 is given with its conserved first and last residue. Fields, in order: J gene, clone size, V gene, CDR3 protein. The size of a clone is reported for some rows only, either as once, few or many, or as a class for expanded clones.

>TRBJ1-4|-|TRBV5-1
CASSLAGQDREKLFF
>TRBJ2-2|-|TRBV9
CASSPELTGGELFF
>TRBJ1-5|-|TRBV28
CASRHPTGTNQPQHF
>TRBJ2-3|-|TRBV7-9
CASSLERTSTDTQYF
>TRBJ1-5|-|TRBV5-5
CASSPPGDQPQHF
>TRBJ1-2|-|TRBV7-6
CASSAQLSLDGYTF
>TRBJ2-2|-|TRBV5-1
CASSLLAGGAGELFF
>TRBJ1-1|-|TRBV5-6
CASSLDRRQTEAFF
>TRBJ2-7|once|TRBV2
CASSWSGGSYEQYF
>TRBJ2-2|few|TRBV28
CASSLSEGRDGELFF
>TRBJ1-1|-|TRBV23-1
CASLTKQVNTEAFF
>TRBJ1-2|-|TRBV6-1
CASVTGTGFYGYTF
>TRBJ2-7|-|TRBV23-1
CATVPTAYEQYF
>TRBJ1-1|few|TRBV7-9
CASRPTGTRTEAFF
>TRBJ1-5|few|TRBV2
CASSDGRSNQPQHF
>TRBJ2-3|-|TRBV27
CASSRGQRDTQYF